Below, 11 T cell receptor beta chains from the same sample are listed, as sequenced in a study of PD-1 blockade in classical Hodgkin lymphoma. Repertoires were generated with immunoSEQ multiplex PCR, while TCRdb's copy carries only in-frame clones and drops some. The table has tens of thousands of clones, about three quarters seen once. The time point is: cycle 4 day 1 (C4D1), after less than seven weeks of nivolumab. Every patient had relapsed following autologous stem cell transplantation, and cohorts differed in brentuximab vedotin exposure. The sample in question was peripheral blood mononuclear cells (PBMCs), obtained before the fourth cycle of nivolumab. Receptors were obtained from a human donor with classical Hodgkin lymphoma.

The rearrangement joins TRBV10-3 to TRBJ2-7; D might be TRBD2 (6 bases). The CDR3 is made up of 14 amino acids. The V gene's germline CDR1 is ENHRY and CDR2 SYGVKD. With 2 bases removed from V and 1 base from J, the gap between germline ends came to 9 bases. DNA for the CDR3: TGTGCCATCAGTGAGAGGCGGGATTCCTACGAGCAGTACTTC. Translating gives CAISERRDSYEQYF.

Concerning this clone itself: Other nucleotide sequences in the sample specify the same CDR3. The chain couples TRBV7-2 to TRBJ2-7; TRBD1 matches 9 bases. This CDR3 comprises 14 residues. Germline values: CDR1 SGHTA, CDR2 FQGNSA. J was trimmed by 3 bases and V by 2 bases; bases with no gene match: 2. Here the CDR3 DNA reads TGTGCCAGCAGCTTACTGGGACAGGGCTACGAGCAGTACTTC. Protein product: CASSLLGQGYEQYF. The variable domain in full, completed from reference TRBV7-2 and TRBJ2-7, reads GAGVSQSPSNKVTEKGKDVELRCDPISGHTALYWYRQSLGQGLEFLIYFQGNSAPDKSGLPSDRFSAERTGGSVSTLTIQRTQQEDSAVYLCASSLLGQGYEQYFGPGTRLTVT.

The chain uses TRBV6-1 and TRBJ1-2; no reliable D call. This CDR3 comprises 16 residues. CDR1 and CDR2 from the germline V gene are MNHNS and SASEGT. V lost 3 bases, J lost 3 bases, and 17 bases lay in between. CDR3 sequence reads: CASSDGPGKSYYGYTF. The CDR3 coding sequence is TGTGCCAGCAGTGATGGGCCGGGGAAAAGTTACTATGGCTACACCTTC.

The rearrangement joins TRBV7-2 to TRBJ2-3; weak D call: TRBD1 (5 bases). Germline loops: CDR1 SGHTA, CDR2 FQGNSA. Trimming removed 3 bases from V and 2 bases from J, with 15 bases in between. The CDR3 is 16 amino acids. CDR3 sequence reads: CASSFGFGRVTDTQYF. The CDR3, as DNA: TGTGCCAGCAGCTTTGGTTTCGGCAGGGTCACAGATACGCAGTATTTT. The entire variable domain, with the rest obtained from reference TRBV7-2 and TRBJ2-3, is as follows: GAGVSQSPSNKVTEKGKDVELRCDPISGHTALYWYRQSLGQGLEFLIYFQGNSAPDKSGLPSDRFSAERTGGSVSTLTIQRTQQEDSAVYLCASSFGFGRVTDTQYFGPGTRLTVL.

V gene TRBV10-3 combines with J gene TRBJ2-3, with unresolved D. The germline V and J ends were trimmed by 3 bases and 8 bases, with 9 bases remaining between them. This CDR3 spans 12 amino acids. Germline V gene sequence: CDR1 ENHRY, CDR2 SYGVKD. CDR3 coding DNA: TGTGCCATCAGTGAAGCATGGGTTACGCAGTATTTT. It codes for CAISEAWVTQYF.

The chain carries TRBV5-8 and TRBJ2-7, with D unresolved. Germline-derived CDR1 and CDR2 are SGHTS and YDEGEE. V was clipped by 0 bases and J by 2 bases, with 15 bases between them. The CDR3 spans 16 residues. The CDR3 coding sequence is TGTGCCAGCAGCTTGGCCGGATGGAATCTCCCCTACGAGCAGTACTTC. Residues: CASSLAGWNLPYEQYF.

This clone showed up just once. This chain links TRBV7-9 with TRBJ2-7, with D possibly TRBD1 on 6 matching bases. Trimming shortened V by 2 bases and J by 4 bases, and 18 bases separated the two germline ends. Germline CDR1 is SEHNR and CDR2 is FQNEAQ (reference sequence). The CDR3 loop spans 16 amino acids. CDR3 sequence (DNA): TGTGCCAGCAGCTTAATGGGAACAGGGCCCGTATACGAGCAGTACTTC. This sequence encodes CASSLMGTGPVYEQYF.

The chain couples TRBV18 to TRBJ2-4; TRBD1 might be the D (6 bases). The V gene lost 0 bases and the J gene lost 5 bases, with 8 bases spanning the gap. Germline-derived CDR1 and CDR2 are KGHSH and LQKENI. The CDR3 totals 14 residues. This CDR3 reads CASSPPGHQNIQYF. In DNA, the CDR3 is TGTGCCAGCTCACCACCGGGACACCAAAACATTCAGTACTTC.

The chain recombines TRBV6-1 with TRBJ2-3, with 8 positions matching TRBD1. CDR3 length equals 15 residues. The germline V gene has CDR1 MNHNS and CDR2 SASEGT. Trimming took 3 bases from V and 6 from J; bases not matched to a gene: 8. CDR3 loop: CASSDWAGGSDTQYF. The CDR3 nucleotides are TGTGCCAGCAGTGACTGGGCAGGGGGCAGCGATACGCAGTATTTT.

The chain employs TRBV5-6 and TRBJ2-7; 7 bases match TRBD1. The germline CDR1 and CDR2 sequences are SGHDT and YYEEEE. The CDR3 totals 14 residues. V lost 5 bases and J lost 2; bases outside the gene matches: 7. CDR3 sequence reads: CASSPDRVAYEQYF. In DNA, the CDR3 is TGTGCCAGCAGTCCTGACAGGGTCGCCTACGAGCAGTACTTC. Full variable domain (rest looked up from reference TRBV5-6 and TRBJ2-7): DAGVTQSPTHLIKTRGQQVTLRCSPKSGHDTVSWYQQALGQGPQFIFQYYEEEERQRGNFPDRFSGHQFPNYSSELNVNALLLGDSALYLCASSPDRVAYEQYFGPGTRLTVT.

There are a few counts of this clone. The genes are TRBV30 and TRBJ1-2, with D uncertain. This CDR3 comprises 13 residues. V lost 2 bases and J 0 bases, leaving 7 bases between the germline ends. The germline gives CDR1 GTSNPN, CDR2 SVGIG (reference sequence). The CDR3 sequence: CAWSPGANYGYTF. In DNA form, the CDR3 reads TGTGCCTGGAGTCCCGGAGCTAACTATGGCTACACCTTC.